The rows below give T cell receptor beta chains drawn from one sample of a study of T cells in Graves' hyperthyroidism and ophthalmopathy. MiXCR was run by TCRdb on the multiplex PCR reads, yielding one entry per CDR3 protein. The profile shows more than 250,000 distinct CDR3 sequences, roughly 15% of them singletons. What was sequenced was blood. All receptors come from a woman between 50 and 59 years old with Graves' hyperthyroidism that later progressed to Graves' ophthalmopathy. The CDR3 runs from the conserved cysteine through the conserved F or W. The order of the fields is J gene, V gene, CDR3 protein.

>TRBJ1-2|TRBV27
CASSLRRHTANYGYTF
>TRBJ2-1|TRBV4-1
CASSQVLAGGTTRYYNEQFF
>TRBJ2-7|TRBV7-9
CASSPLASYEQYF
>TRBJ1-2|TRBV24-1
CATSDGHGANYGYTF
>TRBJ2-3|TRBV25-1
CASTNEEFTDTQYF
>TRBJ2-3|TRBV20-1
CSAITSGSLDTQYF
>TRBJ1-3|TRBV5-1
CASSLARPRAGNTIYF
>TRBJ2-2|TRBV29-1
CSAREWDTGELFF
>TRBJ2-5|TRBV11-3
CASSQGLGETQYF
>TRBJ2-7|TRBV5-1
CASRNEPHEQYF
>TRBJ2-3|TRBV3-1
CASSQIQRDTQYF
>TRBJ2-7|TRBV20-1
CSAPPIGYEQYF
>TRBJ1-4|TRBV15
CATSRSWTGGLGGVNEKLFF
>TRBJ2-7|TRBV19
CASSPQGYEQYF
>TRBJ1-5|TRBV4-1
CASSQGLPGQLNQPQHF
>TRBJ2-1|TRBV12-5
CASGLSGSSGQFF
>TRBJ2-1|TRBV15
CATSRDTRVGGRNEQFF
>TRBJ2-1|TRBV20-1
CSARDSGDEQFF
>TRBJ2-1|TRBV6-6
CASSYSVVAGYEQFF
>TRBJ1-2|TRBV19
CASSMRYYGYTF
>TRBJ1-1|TRBV30
CAHRGPNTEAFF
>TRBJ2-1|TRBV2
CASSEDGSSYNEQFF
>TRBJ2-7|TRBV28
CASRRSYEQYF
>TRBJ2-1|TRBV27
CASSGGISNEQFF
>TRBJ2-3|TRBV7-3
CASSFREWPDTQYF
>TRBJ2-3|TRBV18
CASSLTPGGGTDTQYF